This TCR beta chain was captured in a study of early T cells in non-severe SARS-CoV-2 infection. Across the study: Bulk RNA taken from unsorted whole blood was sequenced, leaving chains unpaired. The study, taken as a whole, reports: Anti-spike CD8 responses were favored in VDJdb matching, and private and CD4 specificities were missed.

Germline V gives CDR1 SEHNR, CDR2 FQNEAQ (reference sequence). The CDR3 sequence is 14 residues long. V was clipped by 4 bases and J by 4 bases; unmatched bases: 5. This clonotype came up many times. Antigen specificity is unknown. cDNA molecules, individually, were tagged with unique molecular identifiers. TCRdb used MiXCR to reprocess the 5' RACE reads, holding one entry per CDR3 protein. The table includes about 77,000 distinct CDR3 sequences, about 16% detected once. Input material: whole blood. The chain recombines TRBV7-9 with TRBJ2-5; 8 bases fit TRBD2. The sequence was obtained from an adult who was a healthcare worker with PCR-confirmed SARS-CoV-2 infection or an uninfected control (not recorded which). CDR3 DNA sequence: TGTGCCAGCAGCTACGGGGGGGCCAGAGAGACCCAGTACTTC. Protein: CASSYGGARETQYF.